This passage covers 9 T cell receptor beta chains from one sample sequenced in a study of response to subunit inactivated influenza vaccine. TCRdb analysed the RT-PCR reads with MiXCR anew, one entry per CDR3 protein. The sample has some 480,000 distinct CDR3 sequences, roughly 9.8% seen once. Sequencing was performed on PBMCs from blood, taken about 6 weeks after vaccination. All receptors come from a man between 50 and 59 years old who received an inactivated influenza vaccine.

This clonotype has just a few counts. The chain couples TRBV5-1 to TRBJ1-4, with 9 bases identical to TRBD1. The CDR3 spans 15 residues. Germline loops: CDR1 SGHRS, CDR2 YFSETQ. Trimming removed 2 bases from V and 6 bases from J; junction bases left unmatched: 5. CDR3 bases: TGCGCCAGCAGCTTAACGGGACAGGGTGATGAAAAACTGTTTTTT. Amino acids: CASSLTGQGDEKLFF.

The rearrangement joins TRBV24-1 to TRBJ2-2, with D possibly being TRBD2 (5 bases). This CDR3 is built from 14 residues. V gave up 5 bases and J gave up 1 base, with 7 bases separating them. Looked up from germline, CDR1 is KGHDR and CDR2 is SFDVKD. The CDR3 sequence: CATSGRGNTGELFF. The CDR3 nucleotides are TGTGCCACCAGTGGACGGGGGAACACCGGGGAGCTGTTTTTT.

This clonotype appeared many times. The chain combines TRBV12-3 or TRBV12-4 with TRBJ2-1, with 7 bases that match TRBD2. This CDR3 is 13 amino acids long. The trim removed 1 base at V and 10 bases at J, leaving 4 bases unmatched. The chain's CDR3 is CASSLGSGGEQFF. The CDR3 DNA follows: TGTGCCAGCAGTTTAGGATCCGGGGGGGAGCAGTTCTTC.

In this sample, this clonotype turned up many times. The chain carries TRBV18 and TRBJ2-1; possibly TRBD2 for D (6 bases). Germline V lookup: CDR1 KGHSH, CDR2 LQKENI. CDR3 length equals 17 residues. Trimming pared 3 bases from V and 2 bases from J, leaving 17 bases between. The CDR3 sequence is CASSPKGGEGAYNEQFF. CDR3 DNA: TGTGCCAGCTCACCTAAGGGCGGGGAAGGGGCCTACAATGAGCAGTTCTTC.

This clonotype was detected only a few times. J is TRBJ1-1 and V is TRBV12-3 or TRBV12-4; 10 nucleotides match TRBD1. This CDR3 has 15 amino acids. V lost 7 bases to trimming and J lost 4 bases; unmatched junction nucleotides: 9. CDR3 in DNA: TGTGCCAGCACGGGACAGGGGATAGTGGGCACTGAAGCTTTCTTT. It is translated as CASTGQGIVGTEAFF.

This clonotype was counted ten times or more. The chain uses TRBV7-2 and TRBJ2-3; 9 positions agree with TRBD2. Germline V gene data show CDR1 as SGHTA and CDR2 as FQGNSA. The CDR3 is 16 amino acids. The ends lost 4 bases at V and 0 bases at J; junction bases unmatched: 5. CDR3 in amino acids: CASSSRLADSTDTQYF. In DNA, the CDR3 is TGTGCCAGCAGCTCCAGACTAGCGGATAGCACAGATACGCAGTATTTT.

This clonotype was detected ten times or more. The chain combines TRBV7-2 with TRBJ1-3; tentative D call: TRBD1 (5 bases). Germline CDR1 reads SGHTA; CDR2 reads FQGNSA. There are 15 residues in the CDR3. V gave up 1 base and J gave up 1 base, with 8 bases separating them. The CDR3 loop reads CASSLGAGSGNTIYF. For the CDR3, the DNA is TGTGCCAGCAGCTTAGGTGCAGGGTCTGGAAACACCATATATTTT.

This clonotype was seen ten or more times. The chain is built from TRBV15 and TRBJ1-4; D uncertain. Germline V gene data show CDR1 as LNHNV and CDR2 as YYDKDF (reference sequence). This CDR3 comprises 15 residues. V was trimmed by 0 bases and J by 3 bases, leaving 8 bases between them. The CDR3 region has the DNA TGTGCCACCAGCAGAGAACAGAACTCTAATGAAAAACTGTTTTTT. Residues: CATSREQNSNEKLFF.

This clonotype was seen more than once but under ten times. The chain joins TRBV5-1 to TRBJ1-2; 9 bases match TRBD1. The CDR3 contains 13 residues. Germline V gene sequence: CDR1 SGHRS, CDR2 YFSETQ. With V trimmed by 6 bases and J by 8 bases, 8 bases remained unmatched. The CDR3 is CASTQGQGKGYTF. The CDR3, as DNA: TGCGCCAGCACCCAGGGACAGGGAAAGGGCTACACCTTC.